The 23 T cell receptor beta chains presented below share a single source sample, sequenced in a study of neurological immune-mediated disorders. TCRdb ran MiXCR on the 5' RACE reads and lists one entry per CDR3 protein. The sample shows around 83,000 distinct CDR3 sequences, roughly an eighth of them seen only once. Sample: PBMCs. These receptors all come from a woman aged 45-65 years in good health.

This clonotype has a count of ten or more. V usage is TRBV12-5 and J usage is TRBJ2-7, with TRBD2 identical over 9 bases. Unmatched junction bases numbered 8, after V lost 5 bases and J lost 6 bases. The CDR3 runs to 14 residues. Germline V CDR1 and CDR2: LGHNT, FRNRAP. CDR3 nucleotides: TGTGCTAGTGGTGTAGCGGGAGTTCTTGCCGAGCAGTACTTC. It translates to CASGVAGVLAEQYF.

There are many counts of this clonotype. V is TRBV6-2 or TRBV6-3 and J is TRBJ2-3; 16 positions match TRBD2. V shed 6 bases and J 14 bases; nucleotides not matched to a gene: 8. This CDR3 has 14 residues. Germline CDR1 MNHEY, CDR2 SVGEGT. In nucleotides, the CDR3 is TGTGCCAGCAGATTGGGACTAGCGGGAGGGCCCCGGTATTTT. Translated: CASRLGLAGGPRYF.

In this sample, this clonotype turned up many times. The chain joins TRBV5-1 to TRBJ1-2; unclear D gene. The V end was cut by 3 bases, the J end by 3 bases, with 6 bases between. CDR1 is SGHRS and CDR2 is YFSETQ in the germline V gene. This CDR3 has 12 amino acids. The DNA of the CDR3 is TGCGCCAGCAGCTGGGGAGACTATGGCTACACCTTC. Residues: CASSWGDYGYTF. The whole variable domain, filled in from reference TRBV5-1 and TRBJ1-2, reads KAGVTQTPRYLIKTRGQQVTLSCSPISGHRSVSWYQQTPGQGLQFLFEYFSETQRNKGNFPGRFSGRQFSNSRSEMNVSTLELGDSALYLCASSWGDYGYTFGSGTRLTVV.

A few counts support this clonotype. A much larger clone sits a single nucleotide away, making a read error possible. The chain combines TRBV10-3 with TRBJ2-7; D might be TRBD2 (7 bases). Trimming left V 10 bases short and J 5 bases short, with 21 bases between. Germline lookup yields CDR1 ENHRY and CDR2 SYGVKD. This CDR3 is 14 amino acids long. Written as DNA, the CDR3 is TGTGCCACAAGTATAGGAGGGGGGGCCGACGAGCAGTACTTC. It specifies CATSIGGGADEQYF.

There are many counts of this clonotype. The chain carries TRBV5-1 and TRBJ2-2, with 9 bases lining up with TRBD1. Germline V lookup: CDR1 SGHRS, CDR2 YFSETQ. V lost 3 bases to trimming and J lost 7 bases; unmatched junction nucleotides: 7. The CDR3 sequence is 15 residues long. This chain's CDR3 is CASSSGTGFGGELFF. In DNA, the CDR3 is TGCGCCAGCAGCTCGGGGACAGGGTTCGGCGGGGAGCTGTTTTTT.

This chain links TRBV6-4 with TRBJ2-2; D is perhaps TRBD2 (5 bases). This CDR3 has 13 amino acids. Trimming cost V 3 bases and J 6 bases, with 8 bases left between them. Germline CDR1 MRHNA, CDR2 SNTAGT. The CDR3, as DNA: TGTGCCAGCAGTGATTCCGGGGCCGGGGAGCTGTTTTTT. It codes for CASSDSGAGELFF.

This clonotype was found many times. V usage is TRBV7-2 and J usage is TRBJ2-3, with 7 bases aligning to TRBD1. V shed 5 bases, J shed 2 bases, and the junction held 7 bases outside the gene matches. Germline lookup yields CDR1 SGHTA and CDR2 FQGNSA. This CDR3 comprises 15 residues. Here the CDR3 reads CASSPDRSFTDTQYF. CDR3 in DNA: TGTGCCAGCAGCCCGGACAGGAGCTTCACAGATACGCAGTATTTT. Drawing the rest from reference TRBV7-2 and TRBJ2-3, the complete variable domain is GAGVSQSPSNKVTEKGKDVELRCDPISGHTALYWYRQSLGQGLEFLIYFQGNSAPDKSGLPSDRFSAERTGGSVSTLTIQRTQQEDSAVYLCASSPDRSFTDTQYFGPGTRLTVL.

This clonotype was recorded at least ten times. The V call is TRBV20-1, the J call TRBJ2-5; D remains ambiguous. Germline CDR1 reads DFQATT; CDR2 reads SNEGSKA (reference sequence). The CDR3 loop spans 13 amino acids. With 6 bases removed from V and 5 bases from J, the gap between germline ends came to 16 bases. The CDR3 DNA sequence: TGCAGTGCCAGACCCCGGTCGCGGGAGACCCAGTACTTC. It translates to CSARPRSRETQYF.

This clonotype was observed many times. The chain couples TRBV12-3 or TRBV12-4 to TRBJ1-4; D may be TRBD1 (6 bases). Trimming took off 5 bases at V and 5 bases at J, with 15 bases between the two ends. This CDR3 comprises 15 residues. CDR3 protein: CASSLRGLANEKLFF. DNA of the CDR3: TGTGCCAGCAGTCTCAGGGGATTGGCAAATGAAAAACTGTTTTTT.

This clonotype has at least ten counts. The chain combines TRBV5-1 with TRBJ2-2; D might be TRBD2 (6 bases). Germline-derived CDR1 and CDR2 are SGHRS and YFSETQ. The CDR3 extends over 16 amino acids. The germline V and J ends were trimmed by 3 bases and 3 bases, with 15 bases remaining between them. CDR3 nucleotides: TGCGCCAGCAGCTCTCCTGCGGGGATTTACACCGGGGAGCTGTTTTTT. Translated: CASSSPAGIYTGELFF.

In its sample, this clonotype was seen a few times. A much larger clone sits a single nucleotide away, making a read error possible. The chain uses TRBV15 and TRBJ2-6; the match to TRBD1 covers 7 bases. The CDR3 consists of 16 residues. Germline CDR1 LNHNV, CDR2 YYDKDF (reference sequence). This CDR3 is CATSREGGDGANDLTF. In DNA, the CDR3 is TGTGCCACCAGCAGAGAAGGGGGCGATGGGGCCAACGACCTGACTTTC.

This clonotype has a count of ten or more. The rearrangement links TRBV5-1 to TRBJ2-1; 9 bases match TRBD2. Trimming took 6 bases from V and 4 from J; bases not matched to a gene: 5. Germline V gives CDR1 SGHRS, CDR2 YFSETQ. CDR3 length: 14 residues. The CDR3 loop is CASNGLATYNEQFF. In DNA form, the CDR3 reads TGCGCCAGCAACGGACTAGCGACTTACAATGAGCAGTTCTTC.

This clonotype was detected once. A read error may be the cause here, since a much bigger clone is one base away. V gene TRBV12-3 or TRBV12-4 combines with J gene TRBJ1-1; D might be TRBD1 (5 bases). The CDR3 has 14 amino acids. Trimming took off 2 bases at V and 4 bases at J, with 11 bases between the two ends. The CDR3 nucleotides are TGTGCCAGCAGTTTATCGGGACGGCGCACTGAAGCTTTCTTT. It yields the protein CASSLSGRRTEAFF.

Many counts were recorded for this clonotype. V usage is TRBV6-2 or TRBV6-3 and J usage is TRBJ1-5; unclear D gene. The CDR3 is 14 residues long. V was trimmed by 0 bases and J by 5 bases, leaving 8 bases between them. Germline loops: CDR1 MNHEY, CDR2 SVGEGT. The CDR3 region is CASSYSNLDQPQHF. The CDR3 DNA reads TGTGCCAGCAGTTACTCGAATCTCGATCAGCCCCAGCATTTT.

The rearrangement links TRBV14 to TRBJ2-7; 7 nucleotides align to TRBD1. V trimming: 0 bases; J trimming: 9 bases; junction bases outside the gene matches: 5. The CDR3 totals 13 residues. Germline V CDR1 and CDR2: SGHDN, FVKESK. The CDR3: CASSQDQSGGQYF. DNA of the CDR3: TGTGCCAGCAGCCAAGATCAATCAGGGGGGCAGTACTTC.

This clonotype has at least ten counts. The rearrangement uses TRBV20-1 and TRBJ2-7; tentatively, D is TRBD1 (5 bases). Trimming stripped 2 bases from V and 1 base from J, with 9 bases between. Germline assignment: CDR1 DFQATT and CDR2 SNEGSKA (reference sequence). The CDR3 has 13 residues. The CDR3 here is CSARKTDSYEQYF. The CDR3 DNA reads TGCAGTGCTAGAAAGACAGATTCCTACGAGCAGTACTTC.

Regarding this clonotype: Given a much more abundant clone one base away, this may be a read error. The chain combines TRBV6-5 with TRBJ2-6, with D perhaps TRBD1 (5 bases). Germline V gene sequence: CDR1 MNHEY, CDR2 SVGAGI. The CDR3 runs to 14 residues. In nucleotides, the CDR3 is TGTGCCAGTGGACGACTCTCTGGGGCCATCGTCCTGACTTTC. It translates to CASGRLSGAIVLTF.

This clonotype was recorded at least ten times. The chain is built from TRBV2 and TRBJ2-1; 10 bases agree with TRBD2. CDR1 SNHLY and CDR2 FYNNEI come from the germline V gene. This CDR3 has 13 residues. V shed 4 bases and J 6 bases; nucleotides not matched to a gene: 0. Here the CDR3 reads CASSGTSGNEQFF. CDR3 nucleotides: TGTGCCAGCAGTGGGACTAGCGGCAATGAGCAGTTCTTC.

This clonotype showed up many times. The chain has TRBV20-1 and TRBJ2-5; D remains ambiguous. CDR1 and CDR2 (germline): DFQATT, SNEGSKA (reference sequence). The CDR3 is 12 amino acids. The germline V and J ends were trimmed by 6 bases and 4 bases, with 12 bases remaining between them. Written as DNA, the CDR3 is TGCAGTGCCTCCTCGGTCGGAGAGACCCAGTACTTC. It translates to CSASSVGETQYF.

This clonotype was picked up many times. The chain couples TRBV15 to TRBJ2-7; D could derive from TRBD1 or TRBD2 (5 bases each). The V and J ends lost 1 base and 7 bases respectively, with 14 bases between them. Germline lookup yields CDR1 LNHNV and CDR2 YYDKDF (reference sequence). The CDR3 consists of 14 residues. In nucleotides, the CDR3 is TGTGCCACCAGCAGAGGGGGGACCTACGTGGAGCAGTACTTC. It specifies CATSRGGTYVEQYF. Full variable domain (rest looked up from reference TRBV15 and TRBJ2-7): DAMVIQNPRYQVTQFGKPVTLSCSQTLNHNVMYWYQQKSSQAPKLLFHYYDKDFNNEADTPDNFQSRRPNTSFCFLDIRSPGLGDTAMYLCATSRGGTYVEQYFGPGTRLTVT.

This clonotype was seen at least ten times. CDR3: CASSSKVYEQYF. For the CDR3, the DNA is TGTGCCAGCAGTTCAAAGGTTTACGAGCAGTACTTC. This chain uses TRBV28 with TRBJ2-7, with D uncertain. V lost 4 bases and J 4 bases, leaving 8 bases between the germline ends. Per the germline V gene, CDR1 is MDHEN and CDR2 is SYDVKM. This CDR3 comprises 12 residues.

In its sample, this clonotype was seen many times. The chain uses TRBV28 and TRBJ1-1; 8 nucleotides align to TRBD1. In germline, CDR1 is MDHEN, CDR2 SYDVKM. The CDR3 sequence is 12 residues long. V lost 6 bases to trimming and J lost 10 bases; unmatched junction nucleotides: 7. CDR3 in amino acids: CASRTGALGAFF. The CDR3 DNA sequence: TGTGCCAGCAGGACAGGGGCTCTTGGAGCTTTCTTT.

This clonotype was seen ten or more times. The genes are TRBV24-1 and TRBJ2-7; D is ambiguous. V shed 3 bases and J shed 4 bases, with 9 bases lying between them. Germline V lookup: CDR1 KGHDR, CDR2 SFDVKD. The CDR3 length is 13 residues. Here the CDR3 reads CATSDPLTYEQYF. CDR3 coding DNA: TGTGCCACCAGTGATCCCCTCACGTACGAGCAGTACTTC.